This record looks at one TCR beta chain sequence and its context. The sample comes from a study of chemoradiotherapy in HPV16-positive cancers. Produced via immunoSEQ multiplex PCR; TCRdb's table is partial and in-frame only. The table lists around 68,000 clones, about 88% of them singletons. Germline V gene data show CDR1 as LNHDA and CDR2 as SQIVND (reference sequence). V was pared by 10 bases and J by 4 bases, with 17 bases between. The CDR3 contains 14 residues. This TCR came from a human donor with HPV-associated anogenital cancer. V usage is TRBV19 and J usage is TRBJ1-3, with a possible D match to TRBD1 (6 bases). Sequenced here: blood, sampled from a patient who underwent chemoradiotherapy. CDR3 sequence reads: CATTSRGGGNTIYF. The CDR3 coding sequence is TGTGCCACCACCTCGCGAGGGGGAGGAAACACCATATATTTT.